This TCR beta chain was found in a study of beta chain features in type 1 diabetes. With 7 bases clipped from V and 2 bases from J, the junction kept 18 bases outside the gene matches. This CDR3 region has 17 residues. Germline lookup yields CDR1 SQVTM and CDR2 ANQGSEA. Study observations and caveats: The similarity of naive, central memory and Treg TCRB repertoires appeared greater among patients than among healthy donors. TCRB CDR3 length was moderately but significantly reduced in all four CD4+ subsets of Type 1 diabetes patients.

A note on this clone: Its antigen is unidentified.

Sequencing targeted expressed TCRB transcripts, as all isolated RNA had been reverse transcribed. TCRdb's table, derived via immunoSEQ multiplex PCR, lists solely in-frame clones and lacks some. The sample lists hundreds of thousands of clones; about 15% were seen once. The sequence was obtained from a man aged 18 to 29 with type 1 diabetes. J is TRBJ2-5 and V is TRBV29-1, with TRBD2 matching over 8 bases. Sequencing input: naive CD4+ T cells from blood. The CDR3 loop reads CSAAGQGITGGQETQYF. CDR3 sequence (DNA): TGCAGCGCTGCAGGTCAGGGGATAACGGGAGGGCAAGAGACCCAGTACTTC.